A single TCR beta chain is shown here with its context. These data originate in a study of blood T cell repertoires in COVID-19. Germline V gene data show CDR1 as SGHVS and CDR2 as FQNEAQ. This CDR3 is 16 amino acids long. After removal of 8 bases from V and 3 bases from J, the junction contained 9 bases not matched to a gene. The assay was immunoSEQ multiplex PCR, and TCRdb's table has in-frame clones only and misses some. Among 100,000 to 150,000 clones, roughly 90% were seen once, and the ten largest hold around 1.9%. Sequenced: peripheral blood. The origin of this receptor is a man aged 50-60 years with COVID-19, enrolled during active disease. The gene calls are TRBV7-8 and TRBJ2-7, with 14 bases that match TRBD2. The CDR3 spells CASGTSGSWAVYEQYV. CDR3 nucleotide sequence: TGTGCCAGCGGGACTAGCGGGAGCTGGGCTGTCTACGAGCAGTACGTC.